This paragraph covers one T cell receptor (beta chain) sequence. Its antigen remains unidentified. At the DNA level, this CDR3 is encoded by other sequences in the same sample as well. In germline, CDR1 is SGDLS, CDR2 YYNGEE. The CDR3 has 14 residues. Trimming stripped 2 bases from V and 0 bases from J, with 5 bases between. The protocol was immunoSEQ multiplex PCR, while the TCRdb copy is restricted to in-frame clones and leaves out a portion. The sample records around 2.1 million clones, under 97% being singletons. This sample is drawn from a study of shared clonotypes between healthy human individuals. Study observations and caveats: Among non-shared clonotypes, generation probabilities were lower than among those shared by all four donors. Naive CD4 clonotype sharing across a few donors was roughly 5%. The expectation was that sequencing depth would affect clonotype sharing among donors.

This TCR was sampled from a man in his late teens or twenties in good health. V usage is TRBV9 and J usage is TRBJ2-2, with D unresolved. The source material was naive CD4+ T cells sorted from blood. As for subset: CD45RA+ positively selected. The CDR3 DNA is TGTGCCAGCAGCGTCGGCACGAACACCGGGGAGCTGTTTTTT. Translated, it gives CASSVGTNTGELFF.